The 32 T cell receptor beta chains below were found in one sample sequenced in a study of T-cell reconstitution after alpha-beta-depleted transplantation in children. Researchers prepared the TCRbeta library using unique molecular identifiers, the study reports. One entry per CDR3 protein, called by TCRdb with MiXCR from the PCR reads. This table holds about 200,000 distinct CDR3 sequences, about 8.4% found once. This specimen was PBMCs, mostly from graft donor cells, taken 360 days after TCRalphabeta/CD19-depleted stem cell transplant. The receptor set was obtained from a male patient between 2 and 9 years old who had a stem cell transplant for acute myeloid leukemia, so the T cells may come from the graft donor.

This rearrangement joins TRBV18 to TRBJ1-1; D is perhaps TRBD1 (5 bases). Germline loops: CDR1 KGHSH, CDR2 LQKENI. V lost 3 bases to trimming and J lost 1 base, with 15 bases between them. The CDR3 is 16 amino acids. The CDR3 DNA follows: TGTGCCAGCTCACCGGCGAAGGGGCCGAAGAACACTGAAGCTTTCTTT. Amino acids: CASSPAKGPKNTEAFF.

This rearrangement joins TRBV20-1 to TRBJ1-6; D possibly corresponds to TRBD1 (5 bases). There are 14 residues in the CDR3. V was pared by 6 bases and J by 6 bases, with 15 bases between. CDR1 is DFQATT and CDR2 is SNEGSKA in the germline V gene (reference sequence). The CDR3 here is CSAQGGAGNSPLHF. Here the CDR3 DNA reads TGCAGTGCCCAGGGTGGGGCGGGTAATTCACCCCTCCACTTT.

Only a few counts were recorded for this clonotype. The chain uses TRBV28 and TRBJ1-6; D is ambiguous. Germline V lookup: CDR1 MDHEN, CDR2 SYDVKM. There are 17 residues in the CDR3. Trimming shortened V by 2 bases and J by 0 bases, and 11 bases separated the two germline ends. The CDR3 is CASSLRPLSSYNSPLHF. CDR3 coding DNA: TGTGCCAGCAGTTTACGACCCTTGAGCTCCTATAATTCACCCCTCCACTTT.

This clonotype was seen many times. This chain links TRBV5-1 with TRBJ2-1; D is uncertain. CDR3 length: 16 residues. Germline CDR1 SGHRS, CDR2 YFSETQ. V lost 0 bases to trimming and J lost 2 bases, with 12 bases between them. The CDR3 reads CASSLATAFAYNEQFF. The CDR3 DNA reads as TGCGCCAGCAGCTTGGCCACAGCGTTCGCCTACAATGAGCAGTTCTTC.

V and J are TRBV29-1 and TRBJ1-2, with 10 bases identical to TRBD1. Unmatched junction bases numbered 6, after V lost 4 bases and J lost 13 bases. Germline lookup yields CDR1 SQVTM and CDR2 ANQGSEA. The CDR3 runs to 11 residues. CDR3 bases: TGCAGCGTTGGGGACAGGGGTAATCTCACCTTC. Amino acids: CSVGDRGNLTF.

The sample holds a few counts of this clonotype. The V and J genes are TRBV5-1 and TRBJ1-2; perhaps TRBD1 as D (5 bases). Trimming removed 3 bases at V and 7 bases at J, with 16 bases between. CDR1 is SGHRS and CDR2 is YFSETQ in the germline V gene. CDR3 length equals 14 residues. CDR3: CASSWDAGFGGYTF. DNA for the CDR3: TGCGCCAGCAGCTGGGACGCGGGATTTGGTGGCTACACCTTC.

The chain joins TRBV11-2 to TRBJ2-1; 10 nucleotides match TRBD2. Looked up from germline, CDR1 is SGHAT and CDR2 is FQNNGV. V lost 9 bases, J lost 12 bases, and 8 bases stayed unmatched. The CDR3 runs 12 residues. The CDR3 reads CASTPLAGPQFF. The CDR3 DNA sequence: TGTGCCAGTACCCCACTAGCGGGACCGCAGTTCTTC.

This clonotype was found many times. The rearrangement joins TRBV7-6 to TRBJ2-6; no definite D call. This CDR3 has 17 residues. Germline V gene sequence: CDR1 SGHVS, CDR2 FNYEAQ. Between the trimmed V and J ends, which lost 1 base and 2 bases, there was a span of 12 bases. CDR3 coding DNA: TGTGCCAGCAGCTTAGATGTTTCGAAGGCTGGGGCCAACGTCCTGACTTTC. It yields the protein CASSLDVSKAGANVLTF.

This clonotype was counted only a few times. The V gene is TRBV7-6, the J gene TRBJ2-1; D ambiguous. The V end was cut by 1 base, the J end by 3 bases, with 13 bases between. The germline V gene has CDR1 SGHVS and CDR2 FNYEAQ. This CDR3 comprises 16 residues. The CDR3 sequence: CASSLVADSYYNEQFF. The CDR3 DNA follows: TGTGCCAGCAGCTTAGTGGCAGACTCCTACTACAATGAGCAGTTCTTC.

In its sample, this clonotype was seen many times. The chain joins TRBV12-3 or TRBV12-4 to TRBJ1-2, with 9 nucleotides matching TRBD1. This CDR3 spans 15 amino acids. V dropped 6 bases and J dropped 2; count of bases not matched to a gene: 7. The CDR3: CASSRLQGANYGYTF. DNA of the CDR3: TGTGCCAGCAGCCGATTACAGGGGGCGAACTATGGCTACACCTTC.

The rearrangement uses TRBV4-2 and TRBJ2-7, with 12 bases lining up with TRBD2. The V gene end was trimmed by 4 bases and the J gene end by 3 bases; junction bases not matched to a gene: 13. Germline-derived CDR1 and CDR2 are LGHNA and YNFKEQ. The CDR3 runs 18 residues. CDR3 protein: CASSLQRGLAGGNYEQYF. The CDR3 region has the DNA TGTGCCAGCAGCCTTCAGCGAGGGCTAGCGGGAGGGAACTACGAGCAGTACTTC.

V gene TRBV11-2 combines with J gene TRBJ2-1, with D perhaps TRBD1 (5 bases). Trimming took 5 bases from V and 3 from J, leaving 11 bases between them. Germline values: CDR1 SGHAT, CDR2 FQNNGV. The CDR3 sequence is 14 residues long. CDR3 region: CASSPTGHYNEQFF. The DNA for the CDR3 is TGTGCCAGCAGCCCTACAGGACACTACAATGAGCAGTTCTTC.

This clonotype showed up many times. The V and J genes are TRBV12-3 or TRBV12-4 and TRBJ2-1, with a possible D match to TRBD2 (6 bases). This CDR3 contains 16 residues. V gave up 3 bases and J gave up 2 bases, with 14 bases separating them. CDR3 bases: TGTGCCAGCAGTTTCTTCGGGAGAGATCCCTACAATGAGCAGTTCTTC. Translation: CASSFFGRDPYNEQFF.

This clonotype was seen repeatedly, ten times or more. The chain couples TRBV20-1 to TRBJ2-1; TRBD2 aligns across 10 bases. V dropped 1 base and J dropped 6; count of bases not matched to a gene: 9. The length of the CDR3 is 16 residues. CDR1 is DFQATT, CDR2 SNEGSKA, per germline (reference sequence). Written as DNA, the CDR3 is TGCAGTGCTAGAGTAGCAGGCAGCGGGGGGGCCAATGAGCAGTTCTTC. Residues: CSARVAGSGGANEQFF.

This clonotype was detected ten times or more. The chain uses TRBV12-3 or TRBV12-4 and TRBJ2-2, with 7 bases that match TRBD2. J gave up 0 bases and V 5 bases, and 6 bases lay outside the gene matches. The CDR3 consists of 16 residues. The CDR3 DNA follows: TGTGCCAGCAGTCTTATGGGGGGGTCGAACACCGGGGAGCTGTTTTTT. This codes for CASSLMGGSNTGELFF.

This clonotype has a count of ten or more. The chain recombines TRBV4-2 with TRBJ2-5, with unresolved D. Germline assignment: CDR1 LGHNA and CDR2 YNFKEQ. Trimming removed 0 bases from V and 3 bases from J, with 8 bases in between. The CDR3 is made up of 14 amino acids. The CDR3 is CASSQDLGKETQYF. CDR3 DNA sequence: TGTGCCAGCAGCCAAGATCTTGGCAAAGAGACCCAGTACTTC.

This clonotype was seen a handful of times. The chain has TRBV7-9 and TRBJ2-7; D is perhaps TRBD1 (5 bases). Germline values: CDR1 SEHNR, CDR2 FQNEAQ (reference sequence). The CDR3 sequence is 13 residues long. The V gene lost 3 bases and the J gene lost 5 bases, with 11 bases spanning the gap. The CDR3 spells CASSLGRLNEQYF. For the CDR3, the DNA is TGTGCCAGCAGCTTGGGGCGTTTAAACGAGCAGTACTTC.

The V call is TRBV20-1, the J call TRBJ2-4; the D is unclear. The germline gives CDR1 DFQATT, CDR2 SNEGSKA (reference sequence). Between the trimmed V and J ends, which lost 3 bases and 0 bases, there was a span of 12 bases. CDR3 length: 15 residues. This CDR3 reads CSARKKNIAKNIQYF. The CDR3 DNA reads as TGCAGTGCTAGGAAGAAAAACATAGCCAAAAACATTCAGTACTTC.

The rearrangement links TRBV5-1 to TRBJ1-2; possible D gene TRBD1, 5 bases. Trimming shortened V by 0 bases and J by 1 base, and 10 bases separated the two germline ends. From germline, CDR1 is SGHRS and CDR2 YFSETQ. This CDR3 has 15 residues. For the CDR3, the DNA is TGCGCCAGCAGCTTGGGGCAGGGAAATAACTATGGCTACACCTTC. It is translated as CASSLGQGNNYGYTF.

The CDR3 nucleotides read TGCAGCGCCTTGACTAGCGGCAATGAGCAGTTCTTC. This codes for CSALTSGNEQFF. The V call is TRBV29-1, the J call TRBJ2-1; 9 nucleotides agree with TRBD2. The V gene end was trimmed by 7 bases and the J gene end by 6 bases; junction bases not matched to a gene: 4. Germline V gene data show CDR1 as SQVTM and CDR2 as ANQGSEA. The CDR3 length is 12 residues.

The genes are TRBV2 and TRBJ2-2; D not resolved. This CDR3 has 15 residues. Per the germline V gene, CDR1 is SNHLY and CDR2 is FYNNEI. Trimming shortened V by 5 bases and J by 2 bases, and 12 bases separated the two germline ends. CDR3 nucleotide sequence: TGTGCCAGCAGTTTGGCAGTACCTAACACCGGGGAGCTGTTTTTT. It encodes CASSLAVPNTGELFF.

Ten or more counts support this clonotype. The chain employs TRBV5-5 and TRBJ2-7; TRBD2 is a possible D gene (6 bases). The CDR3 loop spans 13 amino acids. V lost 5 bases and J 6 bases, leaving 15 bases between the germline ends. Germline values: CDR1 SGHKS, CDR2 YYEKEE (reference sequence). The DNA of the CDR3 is TGTGCCAGCAGTTGGGACTGGGGGATCGAGCAGTACGTC. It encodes CASSWDWGIEQYV.

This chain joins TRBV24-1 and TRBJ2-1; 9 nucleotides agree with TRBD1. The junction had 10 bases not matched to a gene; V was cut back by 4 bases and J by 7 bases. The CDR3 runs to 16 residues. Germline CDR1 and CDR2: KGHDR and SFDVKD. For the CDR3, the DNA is TGTGCCACCAGTGACCCATCTCCCGGGACAGGGAATGAGCAGTTCTTC. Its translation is CATSDPSPGTGNEQFF.

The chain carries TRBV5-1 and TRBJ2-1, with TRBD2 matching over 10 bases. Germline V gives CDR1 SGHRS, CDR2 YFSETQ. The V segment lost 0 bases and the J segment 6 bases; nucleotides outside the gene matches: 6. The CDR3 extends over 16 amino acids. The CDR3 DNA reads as TGCGCCAGCAGCTTGGAGGTAGCGGGGGGCCGCAATGAGCAGTTCTTC. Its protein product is CASSLEVAGGRNEQFF.

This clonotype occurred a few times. Here the CDR3 reads CASKGMGQNEKLFF. In nucleotides, the CDR3 is TGTGCCAGCAAAGGGATGGGACAGAACGAAAAACTGTTTTTT. The V and J genes are TRBV6-1 and TRBJ1-4, with TRBD1 matching 7 bases. The V gene end was trimmed by 7 bases and the J gene end by 8 bases; junction bases not matched to a gene: 10. Germline CDR1 is MNHNS and CDR2 is SASEGT. This CDR3 is 14 amino acids long.

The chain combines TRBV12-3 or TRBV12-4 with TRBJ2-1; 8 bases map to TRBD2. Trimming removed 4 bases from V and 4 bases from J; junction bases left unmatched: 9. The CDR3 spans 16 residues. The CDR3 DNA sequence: TGTGCCAGCAGTTCCCTGGCTAGCGGGCCTTACAATGAGCAGTTCTTC. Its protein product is CASSSLASGPYNEQFF.

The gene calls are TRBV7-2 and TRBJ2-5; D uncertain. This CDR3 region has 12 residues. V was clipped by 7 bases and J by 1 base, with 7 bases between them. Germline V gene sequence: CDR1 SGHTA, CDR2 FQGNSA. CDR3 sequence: CASTRFQETQYF. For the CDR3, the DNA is TGTGCCAGCACCCGGTTCCAAGAGACCCAGTACTTC.

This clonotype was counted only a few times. CDR3 bases: TGTGCCAGCAGCTTTCAACGTGGACAGGGGAAAGGCTCCTACGAGCAGTACTTC. Translation gives CASSFQRGQGKGSYEQYF. The chain recombines TRBV11-2 with TRBJ2-7; TRBD1 matches at 9 bases. Losses at the gene ends were 3 bases for V and 0 bases for J; bases not matched to a gene: 12. This CDR3 is 18 amino acids long. CDR1 and CDR2 (germline): SGHAT, FQNNGV.

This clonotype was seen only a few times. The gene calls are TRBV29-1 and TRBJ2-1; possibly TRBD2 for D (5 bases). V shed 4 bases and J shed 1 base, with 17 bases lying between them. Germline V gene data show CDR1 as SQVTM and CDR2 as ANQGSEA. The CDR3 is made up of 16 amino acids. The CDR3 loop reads CSVGLNGPGSYNEQFF. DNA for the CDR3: TGCAGCGTTGGGCTAAACGGGCCGGGGTCCTACAATGAGCAGTTCTTC.

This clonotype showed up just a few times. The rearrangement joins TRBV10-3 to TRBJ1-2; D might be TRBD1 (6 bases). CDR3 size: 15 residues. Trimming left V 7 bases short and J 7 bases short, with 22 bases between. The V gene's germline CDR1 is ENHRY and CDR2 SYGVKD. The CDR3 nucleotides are TGTGCCATCACAAGCCACAGGGAGACCGAGAGTGGCTACACCTTC. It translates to CAITSHRETESGYTF.

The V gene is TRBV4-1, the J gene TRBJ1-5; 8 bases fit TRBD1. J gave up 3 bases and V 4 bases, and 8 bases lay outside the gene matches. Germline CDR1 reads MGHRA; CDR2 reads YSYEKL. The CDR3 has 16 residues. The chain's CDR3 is CASSRWTGLHNQPQHF. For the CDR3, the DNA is TGCGCCAGCAGCCGGTGGACAGGGCTTCACAATCAGCCCCAGCATTTT.

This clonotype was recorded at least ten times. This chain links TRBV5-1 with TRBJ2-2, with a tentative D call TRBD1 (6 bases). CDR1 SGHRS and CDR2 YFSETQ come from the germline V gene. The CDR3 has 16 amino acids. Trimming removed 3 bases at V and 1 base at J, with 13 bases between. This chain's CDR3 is CASSSDGTLNTGELFF. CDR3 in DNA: TGCGCCAGCAGCTCCGACGGGACACTGAACACCGGGGAGCTGTTTTTT.